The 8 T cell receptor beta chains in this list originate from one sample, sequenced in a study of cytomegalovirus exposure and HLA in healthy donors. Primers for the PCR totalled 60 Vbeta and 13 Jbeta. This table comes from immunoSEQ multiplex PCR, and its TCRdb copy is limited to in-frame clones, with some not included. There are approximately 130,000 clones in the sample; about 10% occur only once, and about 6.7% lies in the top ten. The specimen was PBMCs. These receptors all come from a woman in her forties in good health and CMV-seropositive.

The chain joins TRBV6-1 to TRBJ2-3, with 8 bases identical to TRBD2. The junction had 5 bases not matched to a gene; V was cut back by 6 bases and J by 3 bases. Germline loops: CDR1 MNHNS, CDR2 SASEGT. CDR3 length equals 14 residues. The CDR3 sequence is CASRGLVPTDTQYF. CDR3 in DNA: TGTGCCAGCAGGGGACTAGTACCGACAGATACGCAGTATTTT.

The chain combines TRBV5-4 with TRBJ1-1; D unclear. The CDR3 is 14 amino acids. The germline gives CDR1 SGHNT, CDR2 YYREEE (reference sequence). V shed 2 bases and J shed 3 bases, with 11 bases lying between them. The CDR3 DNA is TGTGCCAGCAGCTTCCAAAATCGGGACACTGAAGCTTTCTTT. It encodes CASSFQNRDTEAFF.

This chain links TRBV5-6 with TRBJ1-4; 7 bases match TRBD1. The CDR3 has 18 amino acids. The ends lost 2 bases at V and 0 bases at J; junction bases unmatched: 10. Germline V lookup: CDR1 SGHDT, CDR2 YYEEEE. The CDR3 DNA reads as TGTGCCAGCAGCTTTAGACAGGGATTTCCCACAACTAATGAAAAACTGTTTTTT. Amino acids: CASSFRQGFPTTNEKLFF.

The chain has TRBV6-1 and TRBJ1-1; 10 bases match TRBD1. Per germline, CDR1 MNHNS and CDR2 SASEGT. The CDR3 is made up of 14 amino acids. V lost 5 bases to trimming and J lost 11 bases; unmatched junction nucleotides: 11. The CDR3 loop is CASSPGDRGIVAFF. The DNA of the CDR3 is TGTGCCAGCAGTCCTGGGGACAGGGGAATTGTCGCTTTCTTT.

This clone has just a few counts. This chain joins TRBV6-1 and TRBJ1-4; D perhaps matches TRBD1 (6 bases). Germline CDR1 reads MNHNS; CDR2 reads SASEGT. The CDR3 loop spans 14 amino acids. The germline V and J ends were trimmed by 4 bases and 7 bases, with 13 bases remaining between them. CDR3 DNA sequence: TGTGCCAGCAGTGTATGGGGGCTTGGTGAAAAACTGTTTTTT. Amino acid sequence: CASSVWGLGEKLFF.

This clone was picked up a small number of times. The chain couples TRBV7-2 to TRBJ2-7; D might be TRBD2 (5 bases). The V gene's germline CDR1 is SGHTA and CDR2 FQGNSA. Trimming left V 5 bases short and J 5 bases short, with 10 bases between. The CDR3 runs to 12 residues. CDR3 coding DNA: TGTGCCAGCAGCGGCCGGGGTGACGAGCAGTACTTC. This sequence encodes CASSGRGDEQYF.

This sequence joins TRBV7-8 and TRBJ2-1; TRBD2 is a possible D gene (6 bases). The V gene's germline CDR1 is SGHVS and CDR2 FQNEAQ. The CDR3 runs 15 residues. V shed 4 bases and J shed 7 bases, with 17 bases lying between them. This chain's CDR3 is CASSSRGVEGNEQFF. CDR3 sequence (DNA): TGTGCCAGCAGCTCCCGAGGGGTGGAGGGGAATGAGCAGTTCTTC.

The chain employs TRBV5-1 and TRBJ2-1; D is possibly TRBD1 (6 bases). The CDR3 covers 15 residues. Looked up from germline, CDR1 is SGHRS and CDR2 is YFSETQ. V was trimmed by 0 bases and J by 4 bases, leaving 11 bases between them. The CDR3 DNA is TGCGCCAGCAGCTTGGGGGGGACATTATACAATGAGCAGTTCTTC. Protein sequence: CASSLGGTLYNEQFF.